Shown below are 10 T cell receptor beta chains from a single sample sequenced in a study of shared clonotypes between healthy human individuals. Generated by immunoSEQ multiplex PCR, the TCRdb table keeps only in-frame clones and is missing some. The sample yields 950,000 to 1,100,000 clones, about 75% seen once. Material for sequencing was memory CD4+ T cells sorted from blood. Regarding subset: CD45RA-negative fraction. These receptors all come from a man between 18 and 35 years old in good health.

The V gene is TRBV27, the J gene TRBJ1-1; D is ambiguous. Trimming took off 3 bases at V and 0 bases at J, with 5 bases between the two ends. CDR1 is MNHEY and CDR2 is SMNVEV in the germline V gene (reference sequence). The CDR3 consists of 13 residues. CDR3 nucleotide sequence: TGTGCCAGCAGTTTTAAGCTGAACACTGAAGCTTTCTTT. Its translation is CASSFKLNTEAFF.

The chain uses TRBV5-1 and TRBJ2-3; TRBD1 matches at 10 bases. Germline CDR1 SGHRS, CDR2 YFSETQ. V shed 2 bases and J 4 bases; nucleotides not matched to a gene: 4. The CDR3 is made up of 15 amino acids. CDR3 amino acids: CASSFSGTGADTQYF. DNA for the CDR3: TGCGCCAGCAGCTTTTCCGGGACAGGGGCAGATACGCAGTATTTT.

This sequence joins TRBV6-6 and TRBJ2-2, with TRBD1 as a possible D gene (5 bases). CDR1 and CDR2 from the germline V gene are MNHNY and SVGAGI (reference sequence). The CDR3 has 14 amino acids. Trimming removed 4 bases from V and 3 bases from J, with 9 bases in between. CDR3 nucleotide sequence: TGTGCCAGCAGTTTAACAGGCTACACCGGGGAGCTGTTTTTT. It translates to CASSLTGYTGELFF.

The chain joins TRBV5-1 to TRBJ1-3; D is unresolved. The CDR3 length is 16 residues. The germline CDR1 and CDR2 sequences are SGHRS and YFSETQ. V gave up 0 bases and J gave up 0 bases, with 10 bases separating them. The DNA for the CDR3 is TGCGCCAGCAGCTTGGAATACGGAAACTCTGGAAACACCATATATTTT. Its protein is CASSLEYGNSGNTIYF.

The rearrangement uses TRBV6-1 and TRBJ1-4; TRBD1 aligns across 7 bases. This CDR3 contains 15 residues. Germline V gives CDR1 MNHNS, CDR2 SASEGT. With V trimmed by 6 bases and J by 10 bases, 14 bases remained unmatched. CDR3 amino acids: CASRNQGTASVKLFF. Here the CDR3 DNA reads TGTGCCAGCAGGAACCAGGGGACAGCTTCTGTAAAACTGTTTTTT.

The V and J genes are TRBV19 and TRBJ2-3; no reliable D call. The V gene lost 10 bases and the J gene lost 1 base, with 12 bases spanning the gap. CDR1 LNHDA and CDR2 SQIVND come from the germline V gene (reference sequence). The CDR3 contains 13 residues. In nucleotides, the CDR3 is TGTGCCACCTCATACTCTCGCACAGATACGCAGTATTTT. This sequence encodes CATSYSRTDTQYF.

The rearrangement links TRBV30 to TRBJ2-7; 9 bases align to TRBD1. The V and J ends lost 0 bases and 6 bases, in that order; junction bases with no gene match: 21. The CDR3 contains 19 residues. Germline lookup yields CDR1 GTSNPN and CDR2 SVGIG (reference sequence). CDR3 nucleotide sequence: TGTGCCTGGAGTGTAAGGGACAGGGTATTTGGGCCATTCCCCGGCGAGCAGTACTTC. Its translation is CAWSVRDRVFGPFPGEQYF.

The chain couples TRBV5-6 to TRBJ2-3, with TRBD2 matching over 11 bases. With 4 bases clipped from V and 4 bases from J, the junction kept 2 bases outside the gene matches. Germline CDR1 is SGHDT and CDR2 is YYEEEE. This CDR3 has 14 residues. CDR3 in DNA: TGTGCCAGCAGCCTGGGACTAGCGGCAGATACGCAGTATTTT. This sequence encodes CASSLGLAADTQYF.

This clone was seen only a few times. J is TRBJ2-1 and V is TRBV13; TRBD2 agrees at 10 bases. Losses at the gene ends were 1 base for V and 9 bases for J; bases not matched to a gene: 6. The germline V gene encodes CDR1 PRHDT and CDR2 FYEKMQ (reference sequence). The CDR3 spans 15 residues. The CDR3 nucleotides are TGTGCCAGCAGCTTAGAACTAGCGGGAAGGGGTGAGCAGTTCTTC. This encodes CASSLELAGRGEQFF.

V and J are TRBV5-4 and TRBJ2-5; 8 nucleotides align to TRBD1. CDR3 length equals 14 residues. Germline-derived CDR1 and CDR2 are SGHNT and YYREEE (reference sequence). With 4 bases clipped from V and 5 bases from J, the junction kept 7 bases outside the gene matches. Here the CDR3 reads CASSRGQAMETQYF. DNA for the CDR3: TGTGCCAGCAGCAGGGGACAGGCCATGGAGACCCAGTACTTC. Using reference TRBV5-4 and TRBJ2-5 for the parts outside the CDR3, the full variable domain is ETGVTQSPTHLIKTRGQQVTLRCSSQSGHNTVSWYQQALGQGPQFIFQYYREEENGRGNFPPRFSGLQFPNYSSELNVNALELDDSALYLCASSRGQAMETQYFGPGTRLLVL.